This T cell receptor beta chain was observed in a study of blood T cell repertoires in COVID-19. Study-level background: The cDNA or gDNA used as material had been derived from T cells, B-cell-depleted T cells, or PBMCs.

In germline, CDR1 is SGHRS, CDR2 YFSETQ. V shed 0 bases, J shed 8 bases, and the junction held 7 bases outside the gene matches. The CDR3 is 15 residues long. The protocol was immunoSEQ multiplex PCR, while the TCRdb copy is restricted to in-frame clones and leaves out a portion. The table lists 50,000 to 75,000 clones, over 75% of them singletons. The origin of this receptor is a man older than 75 with active or convalescent COVID-19. J is TRBJ2-3 and V is TRBV5-1; 9 bases align to TRBD1. The source material was peripheral blood. The CDR3 nucleotides read TGCGCCAGCAGCTTGGAGGGGACAGGGTTGGGTACGCAGTATTTT. It yields the protein CASSLEGTGLGTQYF.